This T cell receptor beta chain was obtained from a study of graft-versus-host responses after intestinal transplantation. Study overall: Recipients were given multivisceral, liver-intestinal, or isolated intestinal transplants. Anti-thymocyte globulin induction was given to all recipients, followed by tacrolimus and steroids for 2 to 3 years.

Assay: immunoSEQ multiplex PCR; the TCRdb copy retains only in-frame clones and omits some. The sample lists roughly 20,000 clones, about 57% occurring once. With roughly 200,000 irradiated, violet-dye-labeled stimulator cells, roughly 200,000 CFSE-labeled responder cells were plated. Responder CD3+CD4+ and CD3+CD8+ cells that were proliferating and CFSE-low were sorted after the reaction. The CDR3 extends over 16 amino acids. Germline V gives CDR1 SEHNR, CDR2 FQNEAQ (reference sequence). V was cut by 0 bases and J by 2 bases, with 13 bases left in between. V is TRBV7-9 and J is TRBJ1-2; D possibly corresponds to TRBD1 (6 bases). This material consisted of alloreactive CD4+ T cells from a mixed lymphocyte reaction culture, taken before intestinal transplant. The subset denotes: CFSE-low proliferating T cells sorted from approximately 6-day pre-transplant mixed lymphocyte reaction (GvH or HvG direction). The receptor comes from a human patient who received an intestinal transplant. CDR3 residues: CASSLALEGGNYGYTF. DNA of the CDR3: TGTGCCAGCAGCTTAGCGCTGGAAGGGGGAAACTATGGCTACACCTTC.